A selection of T cell receptor beta chains follows, all from one sample in a study of human T cells and chemical hapten exposure. TCRdb re-analysed the RACE reads in MiXCR, keeping a single row per CDR3 protein. The data hold 52,000 or so distinct CDR3 sequences, with approximately 10% observed a single time. The sample was whole blood, taken in connection with sensitization to the hapten diphenylcyclopropenone (DPC). These receptors were collected from a man aged 35 to 55 with alopecia areata. Some clones in this sample may be carry-over from other donors' samples. Both conserved end residues are part of each CDR3. A D gene is named only where the DNA matches it firmly. Size tells how often a clone was seen (once, few, many) or the class of an expanded clone, and some rows leave it out.

d_call clone_size j_call v_call cdr3_nt cdr3_aa
NA many TRBJ2-5 TRBV5-5 TGTGCCAGCAGCACTAGAATGGTTGAGACCCAGTACTTC CASSTRMVETQYF
TRBD1 NA TRBJ2-7 TRBV9 TGTGCCAGCAGCCGGGACAGGGCTCCTTCCTACGAGCAGTACTTC CASSRDRAPSYEQYF
TRBD2 many TRBJ2-3 TRBV20-1 TGCAGTGCAACTAGCGGCCACACAGATACGCAGTATTTT CSATSGHTDTQYF
NA NA TRBJ1-2 TRBV7-2 TGTGCCAGCAGCTTAGTTTCCAGCAACTATGGCTACACCTTC CASSLVSSNYGYTF
NA many TRBJ2-7 TRBV7-9 TGTGCCAGCAGCTCCGAGGGATACTACGAGCAGTACTTC CASSSEGYYEQYF
TRBD2 few TRBJ2-1 TRBV12-3/TRBV12-4 TGTGCCAGCAGTCCCGGGACTAGCCTTTACAATGAGCAGTTCTTC CASSPGTSLYNEQFF
NA NA TRBJ1-2 TRBV29-1 TGCAGCGTTGCCGGGTATGGCTACACCTTC CSVAGYGYTF
NA few TRBJ2-7 TRBV21-1 TGTGCCAGCAGCTCCTATGTGGCCCGGGGACCTCACTACGAGCAGTACTTC CASSSYVARGPHYEQYF
TRBD2 many TRBJ2-2 TRBV9 TGTGCCAGCAGCGAGGGACTAGCGGGCACCGGGGAGCTGTTTTTT CASSEGLAGTGELFF
TRBD2 NA TRBJ2-3 TRBV18 TGTGCCAGCTCACCGCGGCAGAGACTAGCGGGAGATGTGGGCACAGATACGCAGTATTTT CASSPRQRLAGDVGTDTQYF
NA many TRBJ1-2 TRBV9 TGTGCCAGCAGCGTAGCTACGACTAACTATGGCTACACCTTC CASSVATTNYGYTF
NA many TRBJ2-3 TRBV10-3 TGTGCCATCAGTGAGTGGGAAGGCACAGATACGCAGTATTTT CAISEWEGTDTQYF
NA NA TRBJ1-6 TRBV20-1 TGCAGTGCTAGAGATCGGAGTACAGGGAGCTCCTATAATTCACCCCTCCACTTT CSARDRSTGSSYNSPLHF
NA NA TRBJ2-1 TRBV6-2/TRBV6-3 TGTGCCAGCAGTTATTTGACCAGTGAGCAGTTCTTC CASSYLTSEQFF
TRBD2 few TRBJ2-7 TRBV28 TGTGCCAGCAGTTCCCCCGCGGGACTAGGGGGTTACGAGCAGTACTTC CASSSPAGLGGYEQYF
NA few TRBJ1-5 TRBV6-6 TGTGCCAGCAGGGTACAGGGCCAGCCCCAGCATTTT CASRVQGQPQHF
NA many TRBJ2-7 TRBV7-9 TGTGCCAGCAGCTTAGGTAGGGCAGAGCAGTACTTC CASSLGRAEQYF
NA many TRBJ2-1 TRBV20-1 TGCAGTGCTAGCTCCCGCGATAATGAGCAGTTCTTC CSASSRDNEQFF
TRBD1 many TRBJ1-5 TRBV19 TGTGCCAGTAGTATTTCACAGGGGAGGCAGCCCCAGCATTTT CASSISQGRQPQHF
NA NA TRBJ2-1 TRBV12-3/TRBV12-4 TGTGCCAGCAGACCGGGCGGCTACAATGAGCAGTTCTTC CASRPGGYNEQFF
NA few TRBJ2-5 TRBV12-3/TRBV12-4 TGTGCCAGCAGTTTAACAGAGACCCAGTACTTC CASSLTETQYF
NA NA TRBJ1-1 TRBV18 TGTGCCAGCTCAGGGGGCAGGACCAACACTGAAGCTTTCTTT CASSGGRTNTEAFF
TRBD1 few TRBJ2-7 TRBV12-3/TRBV12-4 TGTGCCAGCACCGCTGGGACAGGATACGAGCAGTACTTC CASTAGTGYEQYF
NA NA TRBJ2-1 TRBV24-1 TGTGCCACCAGTGCCGGGCTAGGTAATGAGCAGTTCTTC CATSAGLGNEQFF
NA NA TRBJ2-7 TRBV27 TGTGCCAGCAGTTTATCTCTAACCGGCCGGCAGGGCGGCGAGCAGTACTTC CASSLSLTGRQGGEQYF
TRBD1 few TRBJ2-1 TRBV28 TGTGCCAGCACCTGGCGCGGGGGACAGGGCCTTTACAATGAGCAGTTCTTC CASTWRGGQGLYNEQFF
TRBD2 many TRBJ2-1 TRBV12-3/TRBV12-4 TGTGCCAGCAGTCCTACGGGACTAGCGGGATGGGTCTCCTACAATGAGCAGTTCTTC CASSPTGLAGWVSYNEQFF
NA once TRBJ2-7 TRBV6-5 TGTGCCAGCAGACCACTCAGCGGCTACTACGAGCAGTACTTC CASRPLSGYYEQYF
NA many TRBJ2-2 TRBV7-3 TGTGCCAGCAGCTTTGCAGGGAACACCGGGGAGCTGTTTTTT CASSFAGNTGELFF
NA NA TRBJ1-6 TRBV28 TGTGCCAGCAGTGCCGCAAATTCGCCCCTCCACTTT CASSAANSPLHF
NA many TRBJ2-6 TRBV7-6 TGTGCCAGCAGCGGGACCATCTCTGGGGCCAACGTCCTGACTTTC CASSGTISGANVLTF
TRBD1 few TRBJ2-7 TRBV7-9 TGTGCCAGCAGCTCCCCCGGGACAGGGAACGAGCAGTACTTC CASSSPGTGNEQYF
NA few TRBJ2-3 TRBV28 TGTGCCAGCACGTGGGCGGATCCCACAGATACGCAGTATTTT CASTWADPTDTQYF
TRBD2 few TRBJ2-7 TRBV7-9 TGTGCCAGCAGCTCCACTAGCGGTAACTCCTACGAGCAGTACTTC CASSSTSGNSYEQYF
NA once TRBJ2-1 TRBV7-9 TGTGCCAGCAGCTTTACGGGAGACTCCGATGAGCAGTTCTTC CASSFTGDSDEQFF
TRBD1 few TRBJ2-3 TRBV7-6 TGTGCCAGCAGCTTGCTAGGACAGGGGGGTACAGATACGCAGTATTTT CASSLLGQGGTDTQYF
NA NA TRBJ2-7 TRBV4-1 TGCGCCAGCAGCCAAGATTTCGCTTCGGGGCAGGGCACCGAGCAGTACTTC CASSQDFASGQGTEQYF
NA few TRBJ2-1 TRBV19 TGTGCCAGTAGGCACCTACTAGTCCACAATGAGCAGTTCTTC CASRHLLVHNEQFF
TRBD2 few TRBJ2-7 TRBV7-2 TGTGCCAGCAGCGACCGACTAGCGGGCAGCTCCTACGAGCAGTACTTC CASSDRLAGSSYEQYF
TRBD1 few TRBJ2-7 TRBV6-2/TRBV6-3 TGTGCCAGCAGTTACCACAGGGACAGTCTCTCCTACGAGCAGTACTTC CASSYHRDSLSYEQYF
TRBD1 many TRBJ1-6 TRBV9 TGTGCCAGCAGCCGGGACAGGCATAATTCACCCCTCCACTTT CASSRDRHNSPLHF
NA many TRBJ1-2 TRBV9 TGTGCCAGCAGCGTAGCACAGCACTATGGCTACACCTTC CASSVAQHYGYTF